The 13 T cell receptor beta chains below come from one sample, sequenced in a study of a mutant IDH1 vaccine in newly diagnosed glioma. Described time point: week 35, safety follow-up. Vaccination comprised doses that each held 300 ug of mutant IDH1 20-mer peptide, plus topical imiquimod. Profiling relied on immunoSEQ multiplex PCR, and the TCRdb table lists in-frame clones only, not all of them. This sample has around 50,000 clones, with around 80% found just once. These receptors lack a known antigen. This specimen consisted of PBMCs, obtained from a glioma patient whose treatment included an IDH1 peptide vaccine. The receptor set was obtained from a woman under 30 with glioma.

This rearrangement joins TRBV27 to TRBJ1-1; no firm D call. The V gene's germline CDR1 is MNHEY and CDR2 SMNVEV (reference sequence). Trimming stripped 3 bases from V and 8 bases from J, with 13 bases between. This CDR3 is 13 amino acids long. CDR3 bases: TGTGCCAGCAGTTTTCGGGGAGCTCTCGAAGCTTTCTTT. It codes for CASSFRGALEAFF.

Only one count was recorded for this clone. The CDR3 nucleotides read TGTGCCAGCAGCCCCGGGACAGCCACCTATGGCTACACCTTC. This codes for CASSPGTATYGYTF. The chain uses TRBV7-2 and TRBJ1-2; TRBD1 agrees at 7 bases. This CDR3 has 14 residues. V lost 5 bases to trimming and J lost 4 bases; unmatched junction nucleotides: 7. Germline V gene sequence: CDR1 SGHTA, CDR2 FQGNSA.

The genes are TRBV6-4 and TRBJ2-1; the match to TRBD2 covers 12 bases. Germline V gene sequence: CDR1 MRHNA, CDR2 SNTAGT. V shed 3 bases and J 8 bases; nucleotides not matched to a gene: 5. The CDR3 extends over 15 amino acids. For the CDR3, the DNA is TGTGCCAGCAGTGAACTAGCGGGGGGCAGGGATGAGCAGTTCTTC. Residues: CASSELAGGRDEQFF.

This chain joins TRBV5-1 and TRBJ2-7; 9 positions match TRBD1. Trimming took 0 bases from V and 3 from J; bases not matched to a gene: 4. CDR1 is SGHRS, CDR2 YFSETQ, per germline. The CDR3 sequence is 15 residues long. CDR3 loop: CASSLGNRGLYEQYF. CDR3 sequence (DNA): TGCGCCAGCAGCTTGGGTAACAGGGGGCTCTACGAGCAGTACTTC.

V usage is TRBV4-2 and J usage is TRBJ1-1; no reliable D call. Germline V gene data show CDR1 as LGHNA and CDR2 as YNFKEQ. V lost 0 bases and J lost 5, with 7 bases in between. The CDR3 extends over 13 amino acids. CDR3 residues: CASSQEGATEAFF. The CDR3 DNA reads TGTGCCAGCAGCCAAGAGGGTGCAACTGAAGCTTTCTTT.

The V and J genes are TRBV7-2 and TRBJ2-5; D uncertain. The CDR3 spans 14 residues. The germline V gene has CDR1 SGHTA and CDR2 FQGNSA. V lost 3 bases, J lost 4 bases, and 12 bases lay in between. The CDR3 region has the DNA TGTGCCAGCAGCTTTTCGGCTAGTGCAGAGACCCAGTACTTC. Translating gives CASSFSASAETQYF.

The chain joins TRBV2 to TRBJ1-1; D is unresolved. The CDR3 is made up of 16 amino acids. Between the trimmed V and J ends, which lost 2 bases and 8 bases, there was a span of 21 bases. CDR1 SNHLY and CDR2 FYNNEI come from the germline V gene. In DNA form, the CDR3 reads TGTGCCAGCAGTGAACAGGTGGTACAGATCTCAATCGAAGCTTTCTTT. As protein: CASSEQVVQISIEAFF.

The J gene is TRBJ1-1, the V gene TRBV18; D not resolved. The CDR3 has 13 amino acids. The V and J ends lost 8 bases and 3 bases respectively, with 13 bases between them. Looked up from germline, CDR1 is KGHSH and CDR2 is LQKENI. This CDR3 is CASQTKRDTEAFF. The CDR3 DNA sequence: TGTGCCAGCCAAACTAAACGGGACACTGAAGCTTTCTTT.

The rearrangement uses TRBV6-5 and TRBJ1-1, with a tentative D call TRBD1 (5 bases). CDR3 length equals 14 residues. The germline V and J ends were trimmed by 4 bases and 4 bases, with 13 bases remaining between them. CDR1 and CDR2 (germline): MNHEY, SVGAGI. CDR3: CASSFKGGVTEAFF. In nucleotides, the CDR3 is TGTGCCAGCAGTTTCAAGGGAGGGGTCACTGAAGCTTTCTTT.

The chain recombines TRBV10-3 with TRBJ1-4, with 10 bases identical to TRBD1. CDR1 and CDR2 (germline): ENHRY, SYGVKD. Trimming cost V 8 bases and J 8 bases; bases outside gene matches: 5. The CDR3 is 13 amino acids. This CDR3 reads CAIRQGAGEKLFF. Here the CDR3 DNA reads TGTGCCATCCGACAGGGGGCTGGGGAAAAACTGTTTTTT.

J is TRBJ1-5 and V is TRBV4-2; D ambiguous. The CDR3 is 15 amino acids. The V end lost 0 bases, the J end lost 1 base, and 7 bases lay between the germline ends. Germline loops: CDR1 LGHNA, CDR2 YNFKEQ. DNA for the CDR3: TGTGCCAGCAGCCAAGAAGCGGAGAGCAATCAGCCCCAGCATTTT. It is translated as CASSQEAESNQPQHF.

The chain links TRBV19 to TRBJ2-7, with D maybe TRBD2 (6 bases). With 5 bases removed from V and 3 bases from J, the gap between germline ends came to 14 bases. The CDR3 covers 14 residues. Germline values: CDR1 LNHDA, CDR2 SQIVND (reference sequence). CDR3 sequence (DNA): TGTGCCAGTAGTGTGGGCTACGGGAGCTACGAGCAGTACTTC. Translating it yields CASSVGYGSYEQYF.

This rearrangement joins TRBV19 to TRBJ1-2; D is perhaps TRBD1 (5 bases). The CDR3 runs to 13 residues. Per germline, CDR1 LNHDA and CDR2 SQIVND (reference sequence). The V and J ends lost 1 base and 6 bases respectively, with 9 bases between them. The CDR3 sequence: CASSIVWGDGYTF. CDR3 DNA: TGTGCCAGTAGTATAGTTTGGGGGGATGGCTACACCTTC.